One T cell receptor (beta chain) is described in this entry. What it binds is not known. These data come from a study of cytomegalovirus exposure and HLA in healthy donors. Study-wide results and caveats: TCR beta sequences reportedly predicted most subjects' HLA-A and HLA-B alleles accurately. CMV antigen specificity was confirmed in vitro for a few CMV-associated chains.

This CDR3 is 14 amino acids long. Germline V CDR1 and CDR2: MNHEY, SVGAGI. V dropped 4 bases and J dropped 1; count of bases not matched to a gene: 3. This PCR relied on a set of 60 Vbeta primers and 13 Jbeta primers. Here immunoSEQ multiplex PCR was the method, and the copy in TCRdb shows in-frame clones only, minus some. The table lists under 200,000 clones. The chain links TRBV6-5 to TRBJ1-2; 7 nucleotides match TRBD1. Material: PBMCs. This clonotype was sampled from a man aged 30 to 39 in good health and CMV-seronegative. This CDR3 is CASSSGQLNYGYTF. The CDR3, as DNA: TGTGCCAGCAGTTCGGGACAGCTTAACTATGGCTACACCTTC.